This T cell receptor (beta chain) was profiled in a study of T cell therapy after organ transplantation. Study-wide context: Patients received up to 6 T cell doses every 2 weeks.

Broader study findings: Nonresponders had marked pretherapy clonal expansions and little post-therapy change.

This table comes from immunoSEQ multiplex PCR, and its TCRdb copy is limited to in-frame clones, with some not included. Here the sample spans about 18,000 clones, over 75% being singletons. Germline values: CDR1 MGHRA, CDR2 YSYEKL. The CDR3 loop spans 17 amino acids. V shed 0 bases and J shed 0 bases, with 14 bases lying between them. On this clone itself: Its specificity is not known.

Time point meaning: 4-8 weeks after completion of therapy. The source was CD8+ T cells from blood, collected after autologous CMV-specific T cell therapy. This TCR was recovered from a human patient who had received a solid organ transplant and had CMV disease. Some of these T cells may belong to the graft donor. The genes are TRBV4-1 and TRBJ1-1; a possible D gene is TRBD1 (6 bases). CDR3 residues: CASSQESTGGLNTEAFF. The CDR3 DNA sequence: TGCGCCAGCAGCCAAGAATCTACGGGGGGCCTGAACACTGAAGCTTTCTTT.